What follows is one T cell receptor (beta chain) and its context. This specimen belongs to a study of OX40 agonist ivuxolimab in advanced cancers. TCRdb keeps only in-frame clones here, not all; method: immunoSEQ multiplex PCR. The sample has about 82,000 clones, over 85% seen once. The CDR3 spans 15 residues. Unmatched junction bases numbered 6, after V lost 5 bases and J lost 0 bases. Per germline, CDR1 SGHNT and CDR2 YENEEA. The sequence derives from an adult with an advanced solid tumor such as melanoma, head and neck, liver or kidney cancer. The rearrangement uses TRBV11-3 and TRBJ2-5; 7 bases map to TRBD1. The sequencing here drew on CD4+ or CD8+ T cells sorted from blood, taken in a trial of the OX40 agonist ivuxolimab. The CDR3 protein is CASSGRDSYQETQYF. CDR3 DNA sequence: TGTGCCAGCAGCGGACGGGACAGCTACCAAGAGACCCAGTACTTC.